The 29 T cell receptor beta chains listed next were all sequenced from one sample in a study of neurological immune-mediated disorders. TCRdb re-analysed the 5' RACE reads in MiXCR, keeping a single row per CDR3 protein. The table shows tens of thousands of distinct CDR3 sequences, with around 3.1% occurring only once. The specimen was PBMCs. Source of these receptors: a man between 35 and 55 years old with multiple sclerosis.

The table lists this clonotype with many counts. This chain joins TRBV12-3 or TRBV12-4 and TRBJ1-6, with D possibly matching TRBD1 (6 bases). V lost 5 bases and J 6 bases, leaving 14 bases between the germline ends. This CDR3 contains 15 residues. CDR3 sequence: CASSRPGTLNSPLHF. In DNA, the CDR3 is TGTGCCAGCAGTCGCCCCGGGACACTTAATTCACCCCTCCACTTT.

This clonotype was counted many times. The DNA of the CDR3 is TGCGCCAGCAGCCAAGATGGGAAGGACACAGATACGCAGTATTTT. Translation: CASSQDGKDTDTQYF. The chain recombines TRBV4-1 with TRBJ2-3; D remains ambiguous. Germline CDR1 and CDR2: MGHRA and YSYEKL. V was shortened by 0 bases and J by 2 bases, with 9 bases between the two germline ends. CDR3 length: 15 amino acids.

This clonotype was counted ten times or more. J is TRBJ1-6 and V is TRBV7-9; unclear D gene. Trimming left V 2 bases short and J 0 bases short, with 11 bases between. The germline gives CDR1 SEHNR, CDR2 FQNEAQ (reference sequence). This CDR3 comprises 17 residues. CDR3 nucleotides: TGTGCCAGCAGCTTAAAGGGAGGGAGCTCCTATAATTCACCCCTCCACTTT. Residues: CASSLKGGSSYNSPLHF.

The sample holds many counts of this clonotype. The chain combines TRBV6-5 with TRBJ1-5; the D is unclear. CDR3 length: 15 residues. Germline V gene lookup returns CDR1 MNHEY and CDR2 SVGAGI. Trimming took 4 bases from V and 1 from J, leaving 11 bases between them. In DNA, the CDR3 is TGTGCCAGCAGTTTAGGAGGGATGAGCAATCAGCCCCAGCATTTT. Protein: CASSLGGMSNQPQHF.

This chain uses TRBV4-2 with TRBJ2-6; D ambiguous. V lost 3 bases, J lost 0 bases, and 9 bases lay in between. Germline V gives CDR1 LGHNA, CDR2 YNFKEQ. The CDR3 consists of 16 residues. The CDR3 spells CASSHPNLSGANVLTF. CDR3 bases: TGTGCCAGCAGCCACCCCAACCTCTCTGGGGCCAACGTCCTGACTTTC.

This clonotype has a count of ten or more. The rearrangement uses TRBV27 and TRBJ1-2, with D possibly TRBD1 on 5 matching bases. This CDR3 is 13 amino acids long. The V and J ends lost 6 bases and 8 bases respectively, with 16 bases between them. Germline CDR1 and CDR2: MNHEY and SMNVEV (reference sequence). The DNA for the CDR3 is TGTGCCAGCAGCCTTGGGGGGGGAGGCGGCTACACCTTC. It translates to CASSLGGGGGYTF.

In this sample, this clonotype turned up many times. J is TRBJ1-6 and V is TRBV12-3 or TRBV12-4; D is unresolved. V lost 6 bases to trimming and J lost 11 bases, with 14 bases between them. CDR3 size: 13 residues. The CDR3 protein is CASSMRRVPPLHF. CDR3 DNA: TGTGCCAGCAGCATGAGGAGAGTACCACCCCTCCACTTT.

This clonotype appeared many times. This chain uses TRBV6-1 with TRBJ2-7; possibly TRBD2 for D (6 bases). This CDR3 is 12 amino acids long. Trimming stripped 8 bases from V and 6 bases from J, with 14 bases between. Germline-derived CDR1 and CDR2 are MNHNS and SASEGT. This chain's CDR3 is CASGSGLVEQYF. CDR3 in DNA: TGTGCCAGCGGATCGGGACTCGTCGAGCAGTACTTC.

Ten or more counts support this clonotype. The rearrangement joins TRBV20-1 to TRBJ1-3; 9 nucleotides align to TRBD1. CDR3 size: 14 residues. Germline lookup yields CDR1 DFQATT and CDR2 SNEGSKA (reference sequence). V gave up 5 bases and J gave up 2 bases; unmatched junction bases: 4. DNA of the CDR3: TGCAGTGCTGGGACAGGGCGGGCTGGAAACACCATATATTTT. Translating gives CSAGTGRAGNTIYF.

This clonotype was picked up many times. The CDR3 protein is CAWIRRGGGEQFF. The CDR3 nucleotides are TGTGCCTGGATCCGAAGGGGCGGGGGTGAGCAGTTCTTC. V is TRBV30 and J is TRBJ2-1; 7 bases are a match to TRBD2. Germline V CDR1 and CDR2: GTSNPN, SVGIG (reference sequence). CDR3 length: 13 residues. The trim removed 4 bases at V and 9 bases at J, leaving 9 bases unmatched.

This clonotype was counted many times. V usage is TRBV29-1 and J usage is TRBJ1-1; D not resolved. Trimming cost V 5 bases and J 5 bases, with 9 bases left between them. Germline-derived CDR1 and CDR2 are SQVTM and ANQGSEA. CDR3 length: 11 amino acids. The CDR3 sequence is CSVFWETEAFF. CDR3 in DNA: TGCAGCGTTTTCTGGGAGACTGAAGCTTTCTTT. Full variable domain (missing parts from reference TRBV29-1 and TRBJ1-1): SAVISQKPSRDICQRGTSLTIQCQVDSQVTMMFWYRQQPGQSLTLIATANQGSEATYESGFVIDKFPISRPNLTFSTLTVSNMSPEDSSIYLCSVFWETEAFFGQGTRLTVV.

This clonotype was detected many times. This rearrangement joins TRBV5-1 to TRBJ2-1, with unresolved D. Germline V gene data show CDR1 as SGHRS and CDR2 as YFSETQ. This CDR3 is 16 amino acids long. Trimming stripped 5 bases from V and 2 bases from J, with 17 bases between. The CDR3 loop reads CASSYLGLDTYNEQFF. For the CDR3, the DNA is TGCGCCAGCAGTTACCTTGGGCTAGACACCTACAATGAGCAGTTCTTC.

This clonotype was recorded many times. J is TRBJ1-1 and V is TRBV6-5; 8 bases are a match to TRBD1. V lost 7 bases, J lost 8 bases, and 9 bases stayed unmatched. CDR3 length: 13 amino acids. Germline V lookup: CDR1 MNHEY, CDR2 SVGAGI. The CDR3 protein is CASKDRVNWEAFF. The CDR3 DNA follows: TGTGCCAGCAAGGACAGGGTGAACTGGGAAGCTTTCTTT.

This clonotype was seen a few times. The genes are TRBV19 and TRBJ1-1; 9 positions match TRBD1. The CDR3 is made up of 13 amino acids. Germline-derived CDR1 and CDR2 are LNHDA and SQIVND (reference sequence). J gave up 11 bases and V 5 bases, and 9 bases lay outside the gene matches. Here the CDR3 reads CASSPGDRAGAFF. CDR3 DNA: TGTGCCAGTAGTCCGGGGGACAGGGCGGGCGCTTTCTTT.

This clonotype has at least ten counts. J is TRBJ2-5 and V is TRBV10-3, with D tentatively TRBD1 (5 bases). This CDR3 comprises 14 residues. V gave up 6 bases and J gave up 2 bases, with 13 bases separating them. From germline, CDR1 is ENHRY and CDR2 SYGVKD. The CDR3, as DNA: TGTGCCATCAGCCAGGGCCAGGCGCAAGAGACCCAGTACTTC. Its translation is CAISQGQAQETQYF.

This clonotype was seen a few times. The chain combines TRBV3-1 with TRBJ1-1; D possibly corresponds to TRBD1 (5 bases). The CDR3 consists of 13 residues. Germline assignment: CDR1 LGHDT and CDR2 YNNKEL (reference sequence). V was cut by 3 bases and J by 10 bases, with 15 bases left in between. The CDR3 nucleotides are TGTGCCAGCAGCCAGGGGGGACGGCAAGCAGCTTTCTTT. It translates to CASSQGGRQAAFF.

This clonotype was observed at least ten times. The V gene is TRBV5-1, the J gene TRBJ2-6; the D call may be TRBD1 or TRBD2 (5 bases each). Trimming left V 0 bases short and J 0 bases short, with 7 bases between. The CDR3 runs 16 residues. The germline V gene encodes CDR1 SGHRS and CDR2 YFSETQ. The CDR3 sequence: CASSLGGSSGANVLTF. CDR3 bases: TGCGCCAGCAGCTTGGGGGGGTCCTCTGGGGCCAACGTCCTGACTTTC.

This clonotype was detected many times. The CDR3 sequence: CASSLQNYEQYF. The CDR3 bases are TGTGCCAGCAGCTTACAGAACTACGAGCAGTACTTC. This sequence joins TRBV5-5 and TRBJ2-7; no clear D gene. This CDR3 is 12 amino acids long. Trimming took off 2 bases at V and 3 bases at J, with 6 bases between the two ends. Per the germline V gene, CDR1 is SGHKS and CDR2 is YYEKEE (reference sequence). The full variable domain, with the rest looked up from reference TRBV5-5 and TRBJ2-7, is DAGVTQSPTHLIKTRGQQVTLRCSPISGHKSVSWYQQVLGQGPQFIFQYYEKEERGRGNFPDRFSARQFPNYSSELNVNALLLGDSALYLCASSLQNYEQYFGPGTRLTVT.

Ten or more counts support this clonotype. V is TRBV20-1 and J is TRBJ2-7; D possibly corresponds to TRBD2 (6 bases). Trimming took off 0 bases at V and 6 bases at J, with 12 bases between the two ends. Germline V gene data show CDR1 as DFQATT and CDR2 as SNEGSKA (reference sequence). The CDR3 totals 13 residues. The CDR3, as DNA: TGCAGTGCTAGAGATGGAGCGCGGGGCGAGCAGTACTTC. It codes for CSARDGARGEQYF.

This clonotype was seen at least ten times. The CDR3 nucleotides are TGTGCCAGCAGCTTAGAACGGGCAGGGTCGTTATACAATGAGCAGTTCTTC. Amino acid sequence: CASSLERAGSLYNEQFF. The chain employs TRBV11-1 and TRBJ2-1; tentatively, D is TRBD1 (5 bases). CDR1 is SGHAT and CDR2 is FQDESV in the germline V gene (reference sequence). The CDR3 is 17 amino acids. Trimming removed 1 base at V and 4 bases at J, with 17 bases between.

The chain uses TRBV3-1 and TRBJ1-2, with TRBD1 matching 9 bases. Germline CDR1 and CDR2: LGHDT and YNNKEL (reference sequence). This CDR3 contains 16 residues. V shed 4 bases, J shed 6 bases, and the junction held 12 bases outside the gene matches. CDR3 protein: CASSRTQGALMNGYTF. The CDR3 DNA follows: TGTGCCAGCAGCCGGACACAGGGGGCCTTAATGAATGGCTACACCTTC. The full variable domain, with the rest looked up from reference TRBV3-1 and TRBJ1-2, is DTAVSQTPKYLVTQMGNDKSIKCEQNLGHDTMYWYKQDSKKFLKIMFSYNNKELIINETVPNRFSPKSPDKAHLNLHINSLELGDSAVYFCASSRTQGALMNGYTFGSGTRLTVV.

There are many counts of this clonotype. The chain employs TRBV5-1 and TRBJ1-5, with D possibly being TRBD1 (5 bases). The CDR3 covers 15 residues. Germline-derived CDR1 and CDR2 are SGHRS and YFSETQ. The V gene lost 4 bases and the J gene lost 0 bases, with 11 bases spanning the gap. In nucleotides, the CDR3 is TGCGCCAGCAGCCCAAGCGGGGGTAGCAATCAGCCCCAGCATTTT. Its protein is CASSPSGGSNQPQHF.

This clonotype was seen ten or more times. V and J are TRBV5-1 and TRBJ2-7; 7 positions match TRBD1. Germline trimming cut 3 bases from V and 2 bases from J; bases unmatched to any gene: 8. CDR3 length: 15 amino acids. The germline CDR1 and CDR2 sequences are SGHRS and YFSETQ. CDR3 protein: CASSSDPGQPYEQYF. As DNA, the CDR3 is TGCGCCAGCAGCTCGGACCCGGGACAGCCCTACGAGCAGTACTTC.

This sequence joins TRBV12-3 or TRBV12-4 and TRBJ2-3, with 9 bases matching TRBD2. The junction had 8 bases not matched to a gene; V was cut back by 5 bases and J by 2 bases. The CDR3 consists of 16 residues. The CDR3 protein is CASSPLAGENTDTQYF. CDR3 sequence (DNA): TGTGCCAGCAGTCCCTTAGCGGGGGAAAACACAGATACGCAGTATTTT.

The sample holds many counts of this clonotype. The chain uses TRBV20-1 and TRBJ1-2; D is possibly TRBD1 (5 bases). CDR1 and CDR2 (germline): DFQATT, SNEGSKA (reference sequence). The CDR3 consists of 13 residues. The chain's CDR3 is CSPHQGAGDGYTF. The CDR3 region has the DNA TGCTCCCCCCATCAAGGGGCTGGAGATGGCTACACCTTC.

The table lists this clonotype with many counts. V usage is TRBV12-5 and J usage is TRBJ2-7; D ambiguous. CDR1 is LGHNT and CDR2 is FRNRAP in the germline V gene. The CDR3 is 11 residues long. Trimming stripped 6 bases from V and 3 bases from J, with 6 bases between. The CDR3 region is CASGLHYEQYF. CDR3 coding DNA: TGTGCTAGTGGCCTCCACTACGAGCAGTACTTC.

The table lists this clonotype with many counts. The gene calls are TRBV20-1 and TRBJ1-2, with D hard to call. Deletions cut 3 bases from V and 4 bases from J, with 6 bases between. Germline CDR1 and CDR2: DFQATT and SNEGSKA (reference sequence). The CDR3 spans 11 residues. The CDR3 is CSASHPYGYTF. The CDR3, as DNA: TGCAGTGCTAGTCACCCCTATGGCTACACCTTC.

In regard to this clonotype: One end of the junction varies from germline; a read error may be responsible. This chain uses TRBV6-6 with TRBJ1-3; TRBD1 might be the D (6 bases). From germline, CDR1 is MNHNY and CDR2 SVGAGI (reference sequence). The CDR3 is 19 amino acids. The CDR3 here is CASSYSKGGGFRSGKTIYF. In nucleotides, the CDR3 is TGTGCCAGCAGTTACTCGAAAGGAGGGGGATTTCGCTCTGGAAAAACCATATATTTT.

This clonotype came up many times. CDR3 residues: CASSSSGTDTQYF. DNA of the CDR3: TGTGCCAGCAGCTCTAGCGGCACAGATACGCAGTATTTT. This sequence joins TRBV7-2 and TRBJ2-3; D is perhaps TRBD2 (6 bases). CDR1 SGHTA and CDR2 FQGNSA come from the germline V gene. Trimming removed 4 bases at V and 1 base at J, with 6 bases between. CDR3 size: 13 residues.